The clone carrying this T cell receptor (beta chain) was counted ten times or more. Antigen specificity is unknown. The sample originates from a study of CD8 T cells in ankylosing spondylitis. Study conclusions and caveats: Within matched ankylosing spondylitis synovial fluid, disease-linked clones were reportedly significantly enriched.

Per the germline V gene, CDR1 is SGHTA and CDR2 is FQGNSA. V lost 1 base and J lost 6, with 16 bases in between. The CDR3 is made up of 16 amino acids. Generation of TCR beta libraries employed quantitative 5'-RACE incorporating molecular barcodes. TCRdb re-derived calls from the 5' RACE reads in MiXCR, one entry per CDR3 protein. The table shows over 200,000 distinct CDR3 sequences, with more than 9% occurring only once. The receptor's source is a male donor with ankylosing spondylitis or in good health (not recorded which). Material: blood, either unsorted or a sorted T cell fraction (not recorded which). This chain joins TRBV7-2 and TRBJ1-5; perhaps TRBD1 as D (6 bases). The DNA of the CDR3 is TGTGCCAGCAGCTTAGAGGGGAGGGGGGCTTCTCAGCCCCAGCATTTT. This encodes CASSLEGRGASQPQHF.